This T cell receptor beta chain is from a study of blood T cell repertoires in COVID-19. Trimming left V 4 bases short and J 2 bases short, with 3 bases between. Germline-derived CDR1 and CDR2 are LNHDA and SQIVND (reference sequence). CDR3 length equals 12 residues. Produced via immunoSEQ multiplex PCR; TCRdb's table is partial and in-frame only. The repertoire holds a few hundred thousand clones, 85% to 90% seen once, with around 4.5% in the top ten. The clonotype was recovered from a man over 45 with acute or convalescent COVID-19. The sequencing input was peripheral blood. J is TRBJ1-3 and V is TRBV19, with D hard to call. CDR3: CASSTAGNTIYF. The DNA of the CDR3 is TGTGCCAGTAGTACAGCTGGAAACACCATATATTTT.